This TCR beta chain is from a study of CD8+ T cells in alopecia areata (dated by TCRdb to the late 2010s). A note on the overall study: The treated patients took part in an open-label pilot trial in which moderate-to-severe alopecia areata was treated with oral tofacitinib at 5 to 10 mg twice daily. High-throughput TCRbeta sequencing was used to examine T cell clonal expansion in alopecia areata in both the C3H/HeJ mouse model and human patients. Tofacitinib was administered for 6 to 18 months, and 6 months of follow-up off drug were then conducted to assess delayed response and recurrence. Scalp clonality was compared across normal scalp (n=4), patchy alopecia areata scalp (n=8), and alopecia totalis/universalis scalp (n=8). Disease severity in treated patients was measured with the SALT score, which quantifies the percentage of affected scalp surface area. Biopsies were taken from tofacitinib-treated patients at baseline and at 4 and 24 weeks of treatment, and a later scalp biopsy was taken in several of the tofacitinib-treated patients. On the human side, TCRbeta sequencing was run on scalp tissue and on sorted CD4+ and CD8+ peripheral blood T cells from healthy controls and from alopecia areata patients with either patchy or totalis/universalis disease. immunoSEQ multiplex PCR using 35 Vbeta forward primers and 13 Jbeta reverse primers was used to amplify TCRbeta CDR3 regions. RNA was obtained with the PAXgene miRNA kit for fixed scalp, the miRNeasy kit for PBMCs, and the RNeasy kit for mouse skin. The research as a whole found: Many expanded lesional clones were found to persist in scalp and blood during tofacitinib treatment, and relapse after treatment cessation may be partly explained by this persistence. Lesional scalp, especially in alopecia totalis/universalis, showed higher clonality and more expanded CD8+ clones than normal scalp, suggesting antigenic drive. Because the treated cohort was small and had just a single nonresponder, larger studies are needed to establish links between baseline CD8+ expansion and response. Shared TCR sequences between patients were less evident than in mice, which may be partly attributable to HLA diversity in the patient population. Unlike mouse skin, which is dominated by gammadelta T cells, normal human skin has resident alphabeta T cells that are also sequenced, and this complicates analysis of the scalp TCR repertoire. Tofacitinib significantly lowered scalp clonality and the number of expanded CD8+ clones among the top 100 scalp clones.

This sample's time point label indicates: about 4 weeks on oral tofacitinib. The treatment or condition label, as the study defines it: oral pan-JAK inhibitor, 5-10 mg twice daily. From alopecia areata patients, peripheral blood was collected along with lesional scalp punch biopsies. PBMCs were isolated by density centrifugation and stained for CD3, CD4 and CD8, and CD4+ and CD8+ T cells were sorted on a FACSAria. This clone has more than one count but fewer than ten. What antigen it recognizes has not been identified. No per-base quality is available; no much larger clone lies one base away. V loses 4 bases at its end and J loses 2 bases; junction bases beyond the gene matches: 0. Reading the germline V gene gives CDR1 SGHVS and CDR2 FQNEAQ. The CDR3 has 13 amino acids, counting the end cysteine and phenylalanine. CDR3 DNA only is kept here, 39 bases in frame from base 1. Library creation used the immunoSEQ multiplex PCR assay. RNA was extracted from all samples and reverse transcribed into cDNA as template for TCR sequencing. SuperScript III was used to make first-strand cDNA, primed with a 2:1 mix of oligo-dT and random hexamers. A synthetic immune receptor repertoire was used to measure amplification bias, and any remaining bias was corrected computationally. The original methods were these. Raw reads were preprocessed to remove errors, and CDR3 was defined according to IMGT conventions as the region from the conserved cysteine to phenylalanine. Clonality was computed as 1 minus the Shannon entropy, with the entropy normalized by log2 of the number of productive unique TCRs. Whether scalp clones were CD4 or CD8 was inferred by matching scalp TCRbeta sequences against CD4 and CD8 repertoires sorted from blood. Sourced from immuneACCESS, this table was stored by TCRdb with only in-frame sequences that have V and J called. A share of the clones is absent; for the studies checked, an unresolved V gene accounts for under half, and the remainder has no known explanation. That table supplies the V and J calls and clone size; D and trimming were determined from the DNA. Across this sample there are about 150,000 clones, with 50% to 65% seen only once. Clones ranked in the top ten supply more than 15% of the sample.

The clonotype was recovered from a human donor with alopecia areata. This chain is built from TRBV7-8 and TRBJ2-7, and 9 junction bases match TRBD1. The sample here was CD8+ T cells sorted from blood, taken at week 4, from a patient treated with tofacitinib. CDR3 loop: CASSWDRAYEQYF. The sequenced DNA is TGTGCCAGCAGCTGGGACAGGGCCTACGAGCAGTACTTC.